The rows below give T cell receptor beta chains drawn from one sample of a study of shared clonotypes between healthy human individuals. Assay: immunoSEQ multiplex PCR; the TCRdb copy retains only in-frame clones and omits some. In the table there are about 650,000 clones, roughly 95% of which are singletons. The sequenced material came from naive CD8+ T cells sorted from blood. The receptors were gathered from a woman younger than 45 in good health. The CDR3 runs from the conserved cysteine through the conserved F or W.

v_gene: TRBV10-2
CDR3aa: CASSDPRGLANTGELFF

v_gene: TRBV7-9
CDR3aa: CASSLELAGAPDEQYF

v_gene: TRBV6-5
CDR3aa: CASSYSNSNEQFF

v_gene: TRBV13
CDR3aa: CASSSRVSGANVLTF

v_gene: TRBV6-1
CDR3aa: CASSEWQATNEKLFF

v_gene: TRBV6-6
CDR3aa: CASSLLSEPNEQFF

v_gene: TRBV28
CDR3aa: CASSSLRAQHF

v_gene: TRBV28
CDR3aa: CASRPGGRGDEQYF

v_gene: TRBV7-9
CDR3aa: CASSSTSGPYNEQFF

v_gene: TRBV6-5
CDR3aa: CASSYTDGYEQYF

v_gene: TRBV7-9
CDR3aa: CASSLVLSSYNEQFF

v_gene: TRBV27
CDR3aa: CASSFRGPNEQFF

v_gene: TRBV7-9
CDR3aa: CASSVRLAGANEQFF

v_gene: TRBV19
CDR3aa: CASSGTGLNSPLHF

v_gene: TRBV13
CDR3aa: CASSLASGTYEQYF

v_gene: TRBV7-8
CDR3aa: CASSPLGGRDREQFF

v_gene: TRBV5-6
CDR3aa: CASSAGLLAYNEQFF

v_gene: TRBV4-1
CDR3aa: CASSQDRGGNTEAFF

v_gene: TRBV28
CDR3aa: CASSSSGTYNEQFF

v_gene: TRBV27
CDR3aa: CASSLWEGYEQYF

v_gene: TRBV6-6
CDR3aa: CASSYGDGFSYEQYF

v_gene: TRBV13
CDR3aa: CASSPGREIHNEQFF

v_gene: TRBV14
CDR3aa: CASSPEGPGSSYEQYF

v_gene: TRBV29-1
CDR3aa: CSVGGGDNYGYTF

v_gene: TRBV6-5
CDR3aa: CASSPQGPRFSEAFF

v_gene: TRBV6-5
CDR3aa: CASSSTGGTQETQYF

v_gene: TRBV2
CDR3aa: CASRDSPIGGLARYF

v_gene: TRBV5-1
CDR3aa: CASSASTIATNSGNTIYF

v_gene: TRBV5-1
CDR3aa: CASSLWGTRTNTGELFF

v_gene: TRBV10-3
CDR3aa: CAISAGTSSYNEQFF

v_gene: TRBV28
CDR3aa: CASSLLAGGPGELFF

v_gene: TRBV6-1
CDR3aa: CAVGAGVGYEQYF

v_gene: TRBV27
CDR3aa: CASHGSTYEQYF

v_gene: TRBV4-2
CDR3aa: CASSQGQGSLYGYTF

v_gene: TRBV5-1
CDR3aa: CASSLAYGGTDTQYF

v_gene: TRBV9
CDR3aa: CASSPGSSGTGELFF

v_gene: TRBV6-1
CDR3aa: CASSEQGARGNTIYF

v_gene: TRBV27
CDR3aa: CASSYVGQGSHEQYF

v_gene: TRBV19
CDR3aa: CASSIDAYGRGRNYNEQFF

v_gene: TRBV29-1
CDR3aa: CSVEGVSSYNEQFF

v_gene: TRBV5-4
CDR3aa: CASSNSGLRYPSGANVLTF

v_gene: TRBV28
CDR3aa: CASSLARYEQYF

v_gene: TRBV15
CDR3aa: CATSTTLYSNQPQHF

v_gene: TRBV7-6
CDR3aa: CAISSRQGARETQYF

v_gene: TRBV27
CDR3aa: CASSVNPTGVNTEAFF

v_gene: TRBV19
CDR3aa: CASSISGALRPRHEQFF

v_gene: TRBV5-4
CDR3aa: CASSYRPGEQYF

v_gene: TRBV2
CDR3aa: CASSTNRVYQPQHF

v_gene: TRBV28
CDR3aa: CASSFPTGYTF